This TCR beta chain was identified during a study of neoadjuvant anti-PD-1 for oral cavity cancer. The time point is: after neoadjuvant nivolumab, at surgical resection. Most PBMC samples had roughly 0.45 ug input DNA in six replicates. The assay was immunoSEQ multiplex PCR, and TCRdb's table has in-frame clones only and misses some. This table holds 73,000 or so clones, about 85% found once. The germline gives CDR1 MDHEN, CDR2 SYDVKM. V lost 9 bases and J 0 bases, leaving 9 bases between the germline ends. The length of the CDR3 is 13 residues. The rearrangement links TRBV28 to TRBJ1-3; tentatively, D is TRBD1 (5 bases). This receptor was identified in a person aged 40 to 85 with oral cavity squamous cell carcinoma. The specimen comprised PBMCs, sampled after nivolumab (anti-PD-1) treatment. This chain's CDR3 is CASTGGSGNTIYF. The CDR3 DNA is TGTGCCAGTACTGGGGGCTCTGGAAACACCATATATTTT.